This TCR beta chain was identified during a study of regulatory T cells in long-lasting Graves disease. Broader study findings: Exclusively peripheral blood, rather than thyroid tissue, was studied.

The sample's time point: persistent/refractory GD, antithyroid drugs over 5 years with positive TRAb. The TCR library was prepared using RNA isolated from PBMCs. Building of the TCR beta libraries involved iRepertoire HTBI primers and Arm-PCR of CDR3 regions. TCRdb independently ran MiXCR on the multiplex PCR reads; one entry per CDR3 protein. This sample yields 400,000 or so distinct CDR3 sequences, of which 20% are seen a single time; less than 25% belongs to the top ten. CDR1 DFQATT and CDR2 SNEGSKA come from the germline V gene (reference sequence). CDR3 length: 15 amino acids. Trimming removed 1 base from V and 0 bases from J, with 12 bases in between. This clonotype was observed a handful of times. Antigen: not known.

The sequenced sample was peripheral blood mononuclear cells (PBMCs), obtained when the disease was refractory, from a patient treated with antithyroid drugs. The genes are TRBV20-1 and TRBJ1-1, with D maybe TRBD1 (6 bases). This receptor was identified in a female donor with Graves disease. CDR3 sequence: CSARGGQLMNTEAFF. The CDR3 nucleotides read TGCAGTGCTAGAGGGGGGCAGCTAATGAACACTGAAGCTTTCTTT.